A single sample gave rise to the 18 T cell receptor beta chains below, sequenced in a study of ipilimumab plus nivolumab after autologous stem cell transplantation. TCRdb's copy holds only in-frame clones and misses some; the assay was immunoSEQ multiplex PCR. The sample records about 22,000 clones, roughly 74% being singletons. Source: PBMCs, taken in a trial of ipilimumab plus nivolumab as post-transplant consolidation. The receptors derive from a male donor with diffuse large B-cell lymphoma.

CDR3 in DNA: TGTGCCAGCAGCTTACAGGGGCAGTACGAGCAGTACTTC. This encodes CASSLQGQYEQYF. The chain employs TRBV7-9 and TRBJ2-7; D possibly corresponds to TRBD1 (6 bases). CDR1 is SEHNR, CDR2 FQNEAQ, per germline (reference sequence). The CDR3 has 13 amino acids. V was clipped by 2 bases and J by 4 bases, with 9 bases between them.

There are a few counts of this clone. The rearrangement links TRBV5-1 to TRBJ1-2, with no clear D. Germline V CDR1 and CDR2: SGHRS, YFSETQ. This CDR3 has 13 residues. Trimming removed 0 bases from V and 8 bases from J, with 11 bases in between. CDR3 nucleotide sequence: TGCGCCAGCAGCTTGGACGGGCTTAGGGGCTACACCTTC. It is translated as CASSLDGLRGYTF. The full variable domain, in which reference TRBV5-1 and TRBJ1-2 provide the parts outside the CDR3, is KAGVTQTPRYLIKTRGQQVTLSCSPISGHRSVSWYQQTPGQGLQFLFEYFSETQRNKGNFPGRFSGRQFSNSRSEMNVSTLELGDSALYLCASSLDGLRGYTFGSGTRLTVV.

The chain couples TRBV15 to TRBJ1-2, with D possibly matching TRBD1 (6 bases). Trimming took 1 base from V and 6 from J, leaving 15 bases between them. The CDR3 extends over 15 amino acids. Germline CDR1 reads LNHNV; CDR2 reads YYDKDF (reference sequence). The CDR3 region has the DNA TGTGCCACCAGCAGAGCACAGGGATTGAAGAATGGCTACACCTTC. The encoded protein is CATSRAQGLKNGYTF.

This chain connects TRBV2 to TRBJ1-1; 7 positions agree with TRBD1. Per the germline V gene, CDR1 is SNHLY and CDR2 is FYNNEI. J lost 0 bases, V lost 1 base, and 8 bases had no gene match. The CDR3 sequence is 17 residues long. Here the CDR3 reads CASSEESGGGMNTEAFF. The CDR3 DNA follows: TGTGCCAGCAGTGAAGAGTCAGGGGGTGGGATGAACACTGAAGCTTTCTTT.

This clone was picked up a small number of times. The CDR3 DNA follows: TGCGCCAGCAGCGCCGGGACAGGGGTATTAGCTGAAGCTTTCTTT. Translation: CASSAGTGVLAEAFF. This chain uses TRBV5-1 with TRBJ1-1; 10 positions agree with TRBD1. From germline, CDR1 is SGHRS and CDR2 YFSETQ. This CDR3 has 15 residues. V was pared by 4 bases and J by 6 bases, with 9 bases of the junction left unmatched.

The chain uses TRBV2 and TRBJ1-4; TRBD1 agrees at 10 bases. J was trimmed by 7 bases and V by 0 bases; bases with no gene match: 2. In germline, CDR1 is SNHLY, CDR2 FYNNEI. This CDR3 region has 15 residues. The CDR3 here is CASSEATGGFEKLFF. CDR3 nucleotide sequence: TGTGCCAGCAGTGAAGCGACAGGGGGCTTTGAAAAACTGTTTTTT.

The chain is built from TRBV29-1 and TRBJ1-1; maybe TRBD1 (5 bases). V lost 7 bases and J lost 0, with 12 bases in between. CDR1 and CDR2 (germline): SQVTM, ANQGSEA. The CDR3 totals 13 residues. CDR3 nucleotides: TGCAGCGCTCTCGACAGAGTGAACACTGAAGCTTTCTTT. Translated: CSALDRVNTEAFF.

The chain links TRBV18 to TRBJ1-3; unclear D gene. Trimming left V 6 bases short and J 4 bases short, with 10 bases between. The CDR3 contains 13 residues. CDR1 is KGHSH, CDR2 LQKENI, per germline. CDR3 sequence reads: CASSPNWGNTIYF. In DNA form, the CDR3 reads TGTGCCAGCTCGCCGAACTGGGGAAACACCATATATTTT.

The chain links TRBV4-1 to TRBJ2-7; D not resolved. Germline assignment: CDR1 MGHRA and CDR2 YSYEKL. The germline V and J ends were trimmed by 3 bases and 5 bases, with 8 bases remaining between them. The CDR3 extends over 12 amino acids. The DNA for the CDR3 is TGCGCCAGCAGCCAGGGCCCCAACGAGCAGTACTTC. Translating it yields CASSQGPNEQYF.

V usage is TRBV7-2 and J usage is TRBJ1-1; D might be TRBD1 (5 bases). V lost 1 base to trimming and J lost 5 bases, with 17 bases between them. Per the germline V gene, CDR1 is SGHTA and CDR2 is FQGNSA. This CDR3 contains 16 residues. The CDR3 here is CASSLGSAGLITEAFF. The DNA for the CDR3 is TGTGCCAGCAGCTTAGGATCGGCAGGGCTTATAACTGAAGCTTTCTTT.

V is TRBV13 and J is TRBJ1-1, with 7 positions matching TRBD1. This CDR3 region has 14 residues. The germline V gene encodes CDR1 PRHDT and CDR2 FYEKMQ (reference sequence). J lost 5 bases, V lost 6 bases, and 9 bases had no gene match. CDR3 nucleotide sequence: TGTGCCAGCAGTTCAGGGGGGTTTAGTACTGAAGCTTTCTTT. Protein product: CASSSGGFSTEAFF.

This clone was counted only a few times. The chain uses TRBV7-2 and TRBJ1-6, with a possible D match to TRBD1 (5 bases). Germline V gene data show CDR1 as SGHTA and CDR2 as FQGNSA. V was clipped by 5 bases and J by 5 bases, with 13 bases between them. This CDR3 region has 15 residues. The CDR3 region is CASSLQGLNNSPLHF. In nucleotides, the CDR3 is TGTGCCAGCAGCCTCCAGGGTTTAAATAATTCACCCCTCCACTTT.

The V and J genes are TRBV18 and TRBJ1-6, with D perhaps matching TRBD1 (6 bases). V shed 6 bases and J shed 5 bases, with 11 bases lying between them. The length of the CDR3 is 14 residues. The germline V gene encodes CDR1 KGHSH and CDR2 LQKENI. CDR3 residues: CASSPGHDNSPLHF. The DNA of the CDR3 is TGTGCCAGCTCTCCGGGACATGATAATTCACCCCTCCACTTT.

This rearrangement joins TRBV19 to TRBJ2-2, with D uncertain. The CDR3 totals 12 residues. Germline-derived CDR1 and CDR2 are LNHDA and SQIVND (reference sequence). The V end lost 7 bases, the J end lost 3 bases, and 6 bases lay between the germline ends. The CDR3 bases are TGTGCCAGTAACCGTTACACCGGGGAGCTGTTTTTT. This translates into CASNRYTGELFF.

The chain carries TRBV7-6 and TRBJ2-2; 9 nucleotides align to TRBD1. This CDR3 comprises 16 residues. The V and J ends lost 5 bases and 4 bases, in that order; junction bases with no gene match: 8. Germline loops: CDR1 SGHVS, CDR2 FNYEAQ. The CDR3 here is CASSIGGQGSTGELFF. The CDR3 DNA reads TGTGCCAGCAGCATAGGGGGACAGGGTAGCACCGGGGAGCTGTTTTTT.

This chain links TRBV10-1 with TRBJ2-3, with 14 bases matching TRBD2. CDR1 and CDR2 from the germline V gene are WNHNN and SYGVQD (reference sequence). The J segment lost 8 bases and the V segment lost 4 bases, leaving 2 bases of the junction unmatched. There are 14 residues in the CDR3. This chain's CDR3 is CASSATSGGATQYF. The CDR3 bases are TGCGCCAGCAGTGCGACTAGCGGGGGGGCTACGCAGTATTTT.

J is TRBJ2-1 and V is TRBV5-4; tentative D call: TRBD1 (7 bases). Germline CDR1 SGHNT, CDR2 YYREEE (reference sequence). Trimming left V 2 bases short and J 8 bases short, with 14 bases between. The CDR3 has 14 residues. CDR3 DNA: TGTGCCAGCAGCTTCCAGGACAGGAGGGATGAGCAGTTCTTC. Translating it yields CASSFQDRRDEQFF.

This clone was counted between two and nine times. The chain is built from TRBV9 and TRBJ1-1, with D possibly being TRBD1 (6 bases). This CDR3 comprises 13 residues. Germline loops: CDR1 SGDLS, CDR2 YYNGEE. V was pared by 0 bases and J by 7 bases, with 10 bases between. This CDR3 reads CASSVDYRDEAFF. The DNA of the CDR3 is TGTGCCAGCAGCGTAGATTACAGGGATGAAGCTTTCTTT.